This T cell receptor (beta chain) was recovered during a study of blood T cell repertoires in COVID-19. As originally analysed: Amplification from reference gene primers served as the basis for estimated nucleated cell counts. Libraries were prepared by immunoSEQ multiplex PCR; TCRdb keeps only in-frame clonotypes and omits some of them. V, J and clone size are taken as reported in that table, and D and trimming were inferred from the DNA itself. The sample lists 490,000 or so clones; around 89% were seen once. Trimming took off 3 bases at V and 4 bases at J, with 4 bases between the two ends. Germline V CDR1 and CDR2: MNHEY, SMNVEV (reference sequence). The CDR3 is made up of 12 amino acids.

J is TRBJ1-5 and V is TRBV27; D not resolved. This TCR derives from a woman between 40 and 55 years old who had recovered from COVID-19. Sequencing input: PBMCs or T cells enriched from blood (not recorded which). CDR3 DNA: TGTGCCAGCAGTTTTCCGAATCAGCCCCAGCATTTT. As protein: CASSFPNQPQHF.